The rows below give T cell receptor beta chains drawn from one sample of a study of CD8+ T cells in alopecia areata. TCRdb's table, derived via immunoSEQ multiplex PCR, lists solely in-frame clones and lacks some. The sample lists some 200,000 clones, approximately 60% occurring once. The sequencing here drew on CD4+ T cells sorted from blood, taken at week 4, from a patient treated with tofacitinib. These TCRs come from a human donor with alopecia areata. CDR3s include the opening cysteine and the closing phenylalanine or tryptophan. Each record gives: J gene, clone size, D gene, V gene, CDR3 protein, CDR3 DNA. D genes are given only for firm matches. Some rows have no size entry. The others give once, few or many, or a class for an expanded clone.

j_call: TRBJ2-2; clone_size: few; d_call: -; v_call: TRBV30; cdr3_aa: CAWELGFHGELFF; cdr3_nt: TGTGCCTGGGAGCTCGGGTTTCACGGGGAGCTGTTTTTT
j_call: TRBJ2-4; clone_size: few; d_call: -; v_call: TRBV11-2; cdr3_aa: CASSFGQGGNIQYF; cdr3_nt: TGTGCCAGCAGCTTCGGACAAGGTGGAAACATTCAGTACTTC
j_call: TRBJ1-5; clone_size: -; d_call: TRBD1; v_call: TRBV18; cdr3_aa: CASSPSLTGAGQPQHF; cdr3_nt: TGTGCCAGCTCACCAAGCCTTACAGGGGCGGGCCAGCCCCAGCATTTT
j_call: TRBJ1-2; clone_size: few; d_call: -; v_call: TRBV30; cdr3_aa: CAWTPPLKARGEGYTF; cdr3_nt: TGTGCCTGGACCCCTCCCCTTAAAGCGCGAGGGGAGGGCTACACCTTC
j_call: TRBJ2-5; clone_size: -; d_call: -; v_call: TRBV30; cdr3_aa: CAWSSTGGMAQYF; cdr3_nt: TGTGCCTGGAGCTCAACGGGCGGTATGGCCCAGTACTTC
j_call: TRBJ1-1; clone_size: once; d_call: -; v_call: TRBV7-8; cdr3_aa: CASSNPGPNTEAFF; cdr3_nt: TGTGCCAGCAGCAACCCGGGCCCTAACACTGAAGCTTTCTTT
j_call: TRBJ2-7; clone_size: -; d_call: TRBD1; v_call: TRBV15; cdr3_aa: CATSRDRGQGLSSYEQYF; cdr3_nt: TGTGCCACCAGCAGAGATCGAGGACAGGGGCTATCCTCCTACGAGCAGTACTTC
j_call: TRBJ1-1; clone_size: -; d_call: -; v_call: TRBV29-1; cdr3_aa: CSVHITPTEEAFF; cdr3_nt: TGCAGCGTTCACATTACTCCGACAGAAGAAGCTTTCTTT
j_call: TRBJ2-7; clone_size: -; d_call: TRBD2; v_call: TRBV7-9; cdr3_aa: CASSFPKRDSYEQYF; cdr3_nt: TGTGCCAGCAGCTTCCCTAAGCGGGATTCCTACGAGCAGTACTTC
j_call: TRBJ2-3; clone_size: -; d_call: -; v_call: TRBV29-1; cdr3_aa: CSVERRLSTDTQYF; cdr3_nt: TGCAGCGTTGAGAGACGACTAAGCACAGATACGCAGTATTTT
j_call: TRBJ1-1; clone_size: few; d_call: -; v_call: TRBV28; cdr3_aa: CASSQGMNTEAFF; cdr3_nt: TGTGCCAGCAGTCAGGGAATGAACACTGAAGCTTTCTTT
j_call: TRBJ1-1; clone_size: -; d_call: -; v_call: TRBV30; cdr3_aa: CAWNRMNTEAFF; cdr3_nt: TGTGCCTGGAACCGGATGAACACTGAAGCTTTCTTT
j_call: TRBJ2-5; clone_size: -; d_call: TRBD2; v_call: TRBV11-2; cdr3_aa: CASSLGLALYF; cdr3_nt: TGTGCCAGCAGTTTGGGACTAGCCCTGTACTTC
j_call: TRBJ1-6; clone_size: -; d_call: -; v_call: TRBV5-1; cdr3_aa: CASSGNLNSPLHF; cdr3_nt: TGCGCCAGCAGCGGTAATTTAAATTCACCCCTCCACTTT
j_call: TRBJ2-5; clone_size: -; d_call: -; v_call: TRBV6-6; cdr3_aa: CASSYRSGEGGETQYF; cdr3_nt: TGTGCCAGCAGTTACAGGAGCGGGGAGGGGGGAGAGACCCAGTACTTC
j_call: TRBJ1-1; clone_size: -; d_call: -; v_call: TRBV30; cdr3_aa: CAWSVGGSNTEAFF; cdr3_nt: TGTGCCTGGAGTGTTGGGGGCTCGAACACTGAAGCTTTCTTT
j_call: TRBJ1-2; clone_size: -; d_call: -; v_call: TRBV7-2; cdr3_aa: CASSLRQADYGYTF; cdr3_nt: TGTGCCAGCAGCTTAAGACAGGCCGACTATGGCTACACCTTC
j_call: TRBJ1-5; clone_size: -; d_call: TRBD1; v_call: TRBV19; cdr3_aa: CASSSDRGYNQPQHF; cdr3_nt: TGTGCCAGTAGTTCGGACAGGGGGTATAATCAGCCCCAGCATTTT
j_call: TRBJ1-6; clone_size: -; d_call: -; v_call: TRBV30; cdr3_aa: CAWSGGSPLHF; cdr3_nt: TGTGCCTGGAGTGGGGGCTCACCCCTCCACTTT
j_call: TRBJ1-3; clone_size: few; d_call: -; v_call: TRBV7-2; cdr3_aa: CASSLGRVRSAGNTIYF; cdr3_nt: TGTGCCAGCAGCTTAGGGCGGGTCAGATCTGCTGGAAACACCATATATTTT
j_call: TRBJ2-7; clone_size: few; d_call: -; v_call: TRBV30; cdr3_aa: CAWTRYEQYF; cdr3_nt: TGTGCCTGGACCCGCTACGAGCAGTACTTC
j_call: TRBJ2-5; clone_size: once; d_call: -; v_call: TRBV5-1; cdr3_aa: CASTLSLGREETQYF; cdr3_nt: TGCGCCAGCACCCTTAGTTTGGGGAGAGAAGAGACCCAGTACTTC
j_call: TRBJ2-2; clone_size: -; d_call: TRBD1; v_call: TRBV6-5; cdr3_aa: CASRPPGGRELFF; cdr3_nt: TGTGCCAGCAGACCACCAGGGGGTCGGGAGCTGTTTTTT
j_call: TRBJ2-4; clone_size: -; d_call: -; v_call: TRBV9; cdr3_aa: CASSVEGLGKNIQYF; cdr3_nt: TGTGCCAGCAGCGTAGAAGGCTTAGGGAAAAACATTCAGTACTTC
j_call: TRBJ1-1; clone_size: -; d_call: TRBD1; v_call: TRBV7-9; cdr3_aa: CASSTPADRGLLDTEAFF; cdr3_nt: TGTGCCAGCAGCACGCCGGCGGACAGGGGGCTATTAGACACTGAAGCTTTCTTT
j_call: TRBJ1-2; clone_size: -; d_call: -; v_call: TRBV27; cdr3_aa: CASRIADSNYGYTF; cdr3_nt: TGTGCCAGCAGGATTGCAGATTCCAACTATGGCTACACCTTC
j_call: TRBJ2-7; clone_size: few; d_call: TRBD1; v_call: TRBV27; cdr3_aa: CASSFHGQGYEQYF; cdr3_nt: TGTGCCAGCAGTTTCCACGGACAGGGCTACGAGCAGTACTTC
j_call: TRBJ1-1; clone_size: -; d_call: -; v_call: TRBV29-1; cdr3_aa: CSVDPQGRTEAFF; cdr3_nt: TGCAGCGTTGACCCCCAGGGGCGGACTGAAGCTTTCTTT
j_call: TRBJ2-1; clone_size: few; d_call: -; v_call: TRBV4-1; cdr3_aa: CASSRSETRSNEQFF; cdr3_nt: TGCGCCAGCAGCCGCTCGGAGACTAGGTCGAATGAGCAGTTCTTC
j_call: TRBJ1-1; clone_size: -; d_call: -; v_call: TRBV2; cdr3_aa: CASMEDQPLNTEAFF; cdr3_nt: TGTGCCAGCATGGAGGACCAGCCGTTGAACACTGAAGCTTTCTTT
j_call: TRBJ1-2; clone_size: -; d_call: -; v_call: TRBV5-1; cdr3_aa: CASSLEEALLGGYTF; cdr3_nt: TGCGCCAGCAGCTTGGAAGAGGCTTTATTGGGGGGCTACACCTTC
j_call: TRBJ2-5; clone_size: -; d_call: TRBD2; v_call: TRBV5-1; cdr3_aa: CASSIGLDVKTQYF; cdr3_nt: TGCGCCAGCAGCATCGGACTAGACGTAAAGACCCAGTACTTC
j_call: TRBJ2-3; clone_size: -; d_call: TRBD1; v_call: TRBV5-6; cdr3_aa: CASSFRTGAEVTDTQYF; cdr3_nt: TGTGCCAGCAGCTTTCGGACAGGGGCCGAGGTGACAGATACGCAGTATTTT
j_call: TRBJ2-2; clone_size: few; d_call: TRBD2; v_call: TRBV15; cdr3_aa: CATRPRGELTGELFF; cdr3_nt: TGTGCCACCAGACCCCGGGGGGAATTGACCGGGGAGCTGTTTTTT
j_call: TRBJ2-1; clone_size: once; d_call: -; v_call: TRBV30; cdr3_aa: CAWSRRLVGSYNEQFF; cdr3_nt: TGTGCCTGGAGTCGCAGGTTGGTAGGATCCTACAATGAGCAGTTCTTC
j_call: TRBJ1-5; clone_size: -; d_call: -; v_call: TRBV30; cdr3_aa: CAWSGRSNQPQHF; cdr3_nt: TGTGCCTGGAGTGGACGGAGCAATCAGCCCCAGCATTTT
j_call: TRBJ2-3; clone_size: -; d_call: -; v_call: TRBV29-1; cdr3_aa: CSVEETTLAADTQYF; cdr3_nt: TGCAGCGTTGAAGAGACCACCCTCGCCGCAGATACGCAGTATTTT
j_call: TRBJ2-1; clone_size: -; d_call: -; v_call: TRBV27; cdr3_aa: CASSSSGRGGLGNEQFF; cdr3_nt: TGTGCCAGCAGTTCCTCGGGTAGGGGGGGCCTGGGTAATGAGCAGTTCTTC
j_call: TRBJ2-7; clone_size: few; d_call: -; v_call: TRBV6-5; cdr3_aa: CASWAFPYEQYF; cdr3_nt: TGTGCCAGTTGGGCTTTCCCCTACGAGCAGTACTTC
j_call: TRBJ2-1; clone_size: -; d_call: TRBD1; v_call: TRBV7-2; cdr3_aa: CASSLTPGGLNEQFF; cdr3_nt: TGTGCCAGCAGCTTAACCCCAGGGGGCTTGAATGAGCAGTTCTTC
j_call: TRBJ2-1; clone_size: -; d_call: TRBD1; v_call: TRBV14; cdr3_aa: CASSQDPGQGRGNEQFF; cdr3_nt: TGTGCCAGCAGCCAAGATCCTGGACAGGGAAGGGGCAATGAGCAGTTCTTC
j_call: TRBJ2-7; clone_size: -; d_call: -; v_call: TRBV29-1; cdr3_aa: CSASDGTYEQYF; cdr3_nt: TGCAGCGCCTCGGACGGCACCTACGAGCAGTACTTC
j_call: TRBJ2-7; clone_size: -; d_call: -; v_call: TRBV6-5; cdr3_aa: CASSYRQAVEQYF; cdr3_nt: TGTGCCAGCAGTTACCGGCAGGCGGTCGAGCAGTACTTC
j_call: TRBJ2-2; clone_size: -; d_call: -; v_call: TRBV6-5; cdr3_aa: CASSYWGGGGTGELFF; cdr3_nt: TGTGCCAGCAGTTACTGGGGCGGGGGCGGCACCGGGGAGCTGTTTTTT
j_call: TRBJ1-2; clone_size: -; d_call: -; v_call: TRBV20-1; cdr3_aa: CSAHGYTF; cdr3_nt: TGCAGTGCCCATGGCTACACCTTC
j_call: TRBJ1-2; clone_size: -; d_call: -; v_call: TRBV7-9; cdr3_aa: CASSLKGNYGYTF; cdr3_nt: TGTGCCAGCAGCTTAAAGGGGAACTATGGCTACACCTTC
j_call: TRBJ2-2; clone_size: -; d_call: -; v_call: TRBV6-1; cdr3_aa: CASSVFANTGELFF; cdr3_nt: TGTGCCAGCAGCGTGTTCGCGAACACCGGGGAGCTGTTTTTT
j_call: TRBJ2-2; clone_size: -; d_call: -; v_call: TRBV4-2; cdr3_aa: CASSQGLVGELFF; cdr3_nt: TGTGCCAGCAGCCAAGGGCTAGTCGGGGAGCTGTTTTTT
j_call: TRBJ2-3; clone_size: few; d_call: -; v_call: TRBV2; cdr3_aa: CASSEWGLTISTDTQYF; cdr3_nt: TGTGCCAGCAGTGAATGGGGGTTGACTATCTCCACAGATACGCAGTATTTT
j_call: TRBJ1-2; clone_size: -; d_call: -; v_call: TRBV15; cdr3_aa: CATSRNENGYTF; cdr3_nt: TGTGCCACCAGCAGGAATGAAAATGGCTACACCTTC
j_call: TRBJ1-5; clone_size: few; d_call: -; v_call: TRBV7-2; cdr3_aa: CASSLYREAQPQHF; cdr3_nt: TGTGCCAGCAGCTTATATCGGGAGGCTCAGCCCCAGCATTTT
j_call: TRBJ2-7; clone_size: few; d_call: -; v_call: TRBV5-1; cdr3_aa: CASSWTPEWASKTIEQYF; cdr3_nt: TGCGCCAGCAGCTGGACCCCTGAATGGGCTAGCAAGACCATCGAGCAGTACTTC
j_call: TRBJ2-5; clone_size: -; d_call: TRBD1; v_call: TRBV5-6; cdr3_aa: CASSWGQGGRTQYF; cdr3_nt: TGTGCCAGCAGTTGGGGACAGGGGGGTCGGACCCAGTACTTC
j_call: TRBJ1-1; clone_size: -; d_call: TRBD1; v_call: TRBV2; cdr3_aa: CASSYRGGDTEAFF; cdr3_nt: TGTGCCAGCAGCTACAGGGGAGGGGACACTGAAGCTTTCTTT
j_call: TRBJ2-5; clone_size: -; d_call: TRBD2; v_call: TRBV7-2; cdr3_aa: CASSTRERGGGETQYF; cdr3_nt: TGTGCCAGCAGCACGAGGGAGCGGGGTGGCGGGGAGACCCAGTACTTC
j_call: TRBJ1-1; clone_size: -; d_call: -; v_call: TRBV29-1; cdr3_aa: CSFWTANTEAFF; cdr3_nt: TGCAGCTTTTGGACGGCGAACACTGAAGCTTTCTTT
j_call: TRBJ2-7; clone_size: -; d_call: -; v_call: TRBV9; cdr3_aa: CASSVSSGRDEQYF; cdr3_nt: TGTGCCAGCAGCGTGAGTAGCGGCCGGGATGAGCAGTACTTC
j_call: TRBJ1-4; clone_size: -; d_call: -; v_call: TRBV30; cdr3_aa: CACNRGGNEKLFF; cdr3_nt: TGTGCCTGCAATAGGGGGGGTAATGAAAAACTGTTTTTT
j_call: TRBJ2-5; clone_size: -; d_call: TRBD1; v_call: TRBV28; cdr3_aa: CASQTPGQGLETQYF; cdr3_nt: TGTGCCAGCCAGACTCCGGGACAGGGCTTGGAGACCCAGTACTTC